Detailed here is one TCR beta chain. This record belongs to a study of blood T cell repertoires in COVID-19. Study context: From the United States, Italy and Spain came samples of acute and convalescent COVID-19. T cells, B-cell-depleted T cells, or PBMCs supplied cDNA or gDNA.

Trimming removed 2 bases from V and 5 bases from J, with 13 bases in between. The CDR3 contains 15 residues. Germline-derived CDR1 and CDR2 are LNHDA and SQIVND (reference sequence). In the authors' workflow: Reference gene primers were amplified, and this amplification served to estimate nucleated cell counts. Some clones are missing from TCRdb's copy, which holds only in-frame ones; the method was immunoSEQ multiplex PCR. D and trimming come from the DNA, and the V and J calls and clone size come from that table. The sample records over 40,000 clones, around 90% being singletons. This rearrangement joins TRBV19 to TRBJ2-1; D is perhaps TRBD2 (6 bases). The TCR was taken from a human donor in a cohort sampled during active COVID-19. The sequencing sample was made of peripheral blood. For the CDR3, the DNA is TGTGCCAGTAGTATAAATGGAGGGACCAACAATGAGCAGTTCTTC. It translates to CASSINGGTNNEQFF. Variable domain in full (rest from reference TRBV19 and TRBJ2-1): DGGITQSPKYLFRKEGQNVTLSCEQNLNHDAMYWYRQDPGQGLRLIYYSQIVNDFQKGDIAEGYSVSREKKESFPLTVTSAQKNPTAFYLCASSINGGTNNEQFFGPGTRLTVL.